The 5 T cell receptor beta chains reported below all come from one sample, sequenced in a study of PD-L1 blockade in urothelial cancer. As for time point: pretreatment peripheral blood. Clones were sequenced by immunoSEQ multiplex PCR, and TCRdb holds only the in-frame ones, with some missing. The top ten clones hold 2% to 2.5% of a sample with approximately 94,000 clones, around 87% of them seen once. The source was PBMCs, collected around atezolizumab (anti-PD-L1) treatment. The receptors derive from a man between 60 and 75 years old with urothelial cancer.

The chain recombines TRBV23-1 with TRBJ2-2; 8 bases fit TRBD1. TRBV23-1 is an ORF; its function is uncertain. The CDR3 runs to 16 residues. The ends lost 4 bases at V and 6 bases at J; junction bases unmatched: 10. The CDR3 sequence: CASSRGQGESAGELFF. CDR3 in DNA: TGCGCCAGCAGTCGAGGACAGGGTGAGTCGGCCGGGGAGCTGTTTTTT.

The chain combines TRBV28 with TRBJ1-6; D might be TRBD1 (5 bases). CDR1 MDHEN and CDR2 SYDVKM come from the germline V gene. The CDR3 length is 14 residues. V lost 2 bases to trimming and J lost 10 bases, with 12 bases between them. The CDR3 protein is CASSLGQGGSPLHF. CDR3 sequence (DNA): TGTGCCAGCAGTTTAGGGCAGGGAGGGTCACCCCTCCACTTT.

The chain carries TRBV5-1 and TRBJ2-6, with D uncertain. Germline CDR1 reads SGHRS; CDR2 reads YFSETQ. This CDR3 has 16 amino acids. Trimming took off 4 bases at V and 1 base at J, with 12 bases between the two ends. The CDR3 reads CASSSQQNSGANVLTF. The CDR3 DNA follows: TGCGCCAGCAGCAGCCAACAGAATTCTGGGGCCAACGTCCTGACTTTC.

The chain links TRBV5-1 to TRBJ2-2, with 8 nucleotides matching TRBD1. V gave up 0 bases and J gave up 2 bases; unmatched junction bases: 3. Germline V gene data show CDR1 as SGHRS and CDR2 as YFSETQ. CDR3 length: 16 residues. CDR3 in DNA: TGCGCCAGCAGCTTGGCTCCAGGGGGCAACACCGGGGAGCTGTTTTTT. It encodes CASSLAPGGNTGELFF. Looking up the rest from reference TRBV5-1 and TRBJ2-2 gives the full variable domain: KAGVTQTPRYLIKTRGQQVTLSCSPISGHRSVSWYQQTPGQGLQFLFEYFSETQRNKGNFPGRFSGRQFSNSRSEMNVSTLELGDSALYLCASSLAPGGNTGELFFGEGSRLTVL.

The rearrangement links TRBV5-1 to TRBJ2-7; the D gene is possibly TRBD2 (5 bases). The CDR3 extends over 14 amino acids. The V gene's germline CDR1 is SGHRS and CDR2 YFSETQ. Trimming took off 3 bases at V and 0 bases at J, with 10 bases between the two ends. The CDR3 DNA reads TGCGCCAGCAGCTCCGGACTGGACTCCTACGAGCAGTACTTC. Translation: CASSSGLDSYEQYF.